The sample holds many counts of the clone carrying this T cell receptor beta chain. Its antigen is as yet unknown. This sample was included in a study of T cells in Graves' hyperthyroidism and ophthalmopathy. The wider study: The authors collected peripheral blood at initial diagnosis, before any treatment.

Notes on the study in general: Clonotypes that were expanded in thyroid above 0.001 mostly appeared in blood too. A 13 V-J signature model discriminated ophthalmopathy versus stable hyperthyroidism.

RNA transcripts gave rise to amplified TCR beta CDR3 regions. During a first-round RT-PCR of the TCR CDR3, the HTBI primer set was used. A single record per CDR3 protein comes from TCRdb applying MiXCR to the multiplex PCR reads. The sample lists roughly 400,000 distinct CDR3 sequences; 11% to 15% were seen once. The ends were cut back, 6 bases at V and 3 bases at J, with 9 bases in the middle. From germline, CDR1 is SNHLY and CDR2 FYNNEI. The CDR3 loop spans 12 amino acids. Sequencing was done on a sample of blood. The TCR originated in a man aged 45-65 years with Graves' ophthalmopathy. The genes are TRBV2 and TRBJ2-7, with D maybe TRBD2 (6 bases). In nucleotides, the CDR3 is TGTGCCAGCAGGGGAGGTGGCTACGAGCAGTACTTC. It yields the protein CASRGGGYEQYF.